This is a list of T cell receptor beta chains from one sample in a study of blood T cell repertoires in COVID-19. Libraries were prepared by immunoSEQ multiplex PCR; TCRdb keeps only in-frame clonotypes and omits some of them. The data contain about 300,000 clones, over 75% of them seen just once; the ten biggest clones take up over 3.5%. Specimen: PBMCs or T cells enriched from blood (not recorded which). These receptors all stem from a man aged 30 to 39 who had recovered from COVID-19. The CDR3 runs from the conserved cysteine through the conserved F or W. A D gene is named only where the DNA matches it firmly. Clone size is given for some rows only: seen once, a few or many times, or a class if the clone is expanded.

j_call clone_size d_call v_call cdr3_nt cdr3_aa
TRBJ1-2 - - TRBV9 TGTGCCAGCAGCGTAGAGGGAGGGATACCGAACTATGGCTACACCTTC CASSVEGGIPNYGYTF
TRBJ2-5 - - TRBV19 TGTGCCAGTAGTATGAACGGGGGAGAGACCCAGTACTTC CASSMNGGETQYF
TRBJ2-3 - - TRBV11-3 TGTGCCAGCAGCCAGGGGGGACCCACAGATACGCAGTATTTT CASSQGGPTDTQYF
TRBJ1-1 once - TRBV5-1 TGCGCCAGCAGCCGGGGGGCAACGAACACTGAAGCTTTCTTT CASSRGATNTEAFF
TRBJ2-1 once TRBD2 TRBV5-8 TGTGCCAGCAGCTTGGTCTGGCGGGAGTTCGGCAATGAGCAGTTCTTC CASSLVWREFGNEQFF
TRBJ1-3 - TRBD1 TRBV7-9 TGTGCCAGCAGCTGGGACAGGACCTCTGGAAACACCATATATTTT CASSWDRTSGNTIYF
TRBJ1-2 - - TRBV6-5 TGTGCCAGCAGAGTAGACAGTAACTATGGCTACACCTTC CASRVDSNYGYTF
TRBJ2-7 once - TRBV7-8 TGTGCCAGCAGCTCGGGAATTTCTACTGGCGAGCAGTACTTC CASSSGISTGEQYF
TRBJ1-3 - - TRBV5-1 TGCGCCAGCACCCTCACTGGGAGCTCTGGAAACACCATATATTTT CASTLTGSSGNTIYF
TRBJ2-7 - TRBD2 TRBV27 TGTGCCAGCAGTTTAAGCGGGGGACTCGAGCAGTACTTC CASSLSGGLEQYF
TRBJ2-7 - TRBD1 TRBV2 TGTGCCAGCAGCCGGGACAGGGGATACGAGCAGTACTTC CASSRDRGYEQYF
TRBJ2-1 - - TRBV18 TGTGCCAGCTCACCAAGGGTAGAGGGTGAGCAGTTCTTC CASSPRVEGEQFF
TRBJ2-1 - - TRBV3-1/TRBV3-2 TGTGCCAGCAGTCTTCGACAGACAGCGGAGCAGTTCTTC CASSLRQTAEQFF
TRBJ1-1 - - TRBV3-1/TRBV3-2 TGTGCCAGCAGCCAACTAGGGGCGAACACTGAAGCTTTCTTT CASSQLGANTEAFF
TRBJ2-1 - - TRBV5-6 TGTGCCAGCAGCTTGATCAGGGCGCGCCTCGATGAGCAGTTCTTC CASSLIRARLDEQFF
TRBJ2-3 - TRBD2 TRBV3-1/TRBV3-2 TGTGCCAGCAGCCTATTCCGGGGGGAGACGAGACTAGCGCCAGATACGCAGTATTTT CASSLFRGETRLAPDTQYF
TRBJ2-7 - TRBD2 TRBV11-2 TGTGCCAGCAGGACGGGGGGGGTGTACGAGCAGTACTTC CASRTGGVYEQYF
TRBJ2-5 once - TRBV5-6 TGTGCCAGCAGCCAACTCGGACAGTCCCAAGAGACCCAGTACTTC CASSQLGQSQETQYF
TRBJ1-3 - - TRBV30 TGTGCCTGGAGTGTTCGGAGCTCTGGAAACACCATATATTTT CAWSVRSSGNTIYF
TRBJ2-1 - - TRBV28 TGTGCCACCTATCAGGGGAAATTCAATGAGCAGTTCTTC CATYQGKFNEQFF
TRBJ2-3 - TRBD1 TRBV10-1 TGCGCCAGCAGTGGACCGGGACAGGGGCTTTTTAATACGCAGTATTTT CASSGPGQGLFNTQYF
TRBJ1-6 - TRBD1 TRBV28 TGTGCCAGCAGTTTAGGGGACAGGAATCCTTCACCCCTCCACTTT CASSLGDRNPSPLHF
TRBJ1-1 - - TRBV18 TGTGCCAGCTCATCACTGGGAGGGAAAGGGGCTGAAGCTTTCTTT CASSSLGGKGAEAFF
TRBJ1-2 - - TRBV3-1/TRBV3-2 TGTGCCAGCAGCCAAGTTCGAGGGAGGCCTAGGAAAAATGGCTACACCTTC CASSQVRGRPRKNGYTF
TRBJ1-5 - - TRBV4-1 TGCGCCAGCAGCCAAGATCAGGGCAGGGATAATCAGCCCCAGCATTTT CASSQDQGRDNQPQHF
TRBJ1-4 - TRBD1 TRBV14 TGTGCCAGCAGCCAAGAAGCGACAGGGGGGAAGCTGGGAAAACTGTTTTTT CASSQEATGGKLGKLFF
TRBJ1-1 - - TRBV5-1 TGCGCCAGCAGCCCGTTCCAGGGAAAGAACACTGAAGCTTTCTTT CASSPFQGKNTEAFF
TRBJ2-3 few TRBD1 TRBV19 TGTGCCAGTCAAATCACCCTAAACCGGGACAGGGGGCATACAGATACGCAGTATTTT CASQITLNRDRGHTDTQYF
TRBJ1-1 - - TRBV28 TGTGCCAGCAGTATCTCGGACACCTACACTGAAGCTTTCTTT CASSISDTYTEAFF
TRBJ2-7 few TRBD2 TRBV10-1 TGCGCCAGCAGTGACGAGGGAGGGAACGAGCAGTACTTC CASSDEGGNEQYF
TRBJ2-1 - TRBD2 TRBV4-1 TGCGCCAGCAGCCAGCCGGGGGGGCGCGACAATGAGCAGTTCTTC CASSQPGGRDNEQFF
TRBJ1-1 - - TRBV11-2 TGTGCCAGCAGTTTGAGTCGGGTCGAGACCTTTGAAGCTTTCTTT CASSLSRVETFEAFF
TRBJ2-2 - TRBD2 TRBV3-1/TRBV3-2 TGTGCCAGCAGCTGGACTAGACGCTCCCGGGGGGAGCTGTTTTTT CASSWTRRSRGELFF
TRBJ1-3 - - TRBV4-1 TGCGCCAGCAGCCTACGTAGTCAGGAGGTTATCGGAAACACCATATATTTT CASSLRSQEVIGNTIYF
TRBJ1-5 - - TRBV3-1/TRBV3-2 TGTGCCAGCAGCGCTCGGGGGTTTCAGCCCCAGCATTTT CASSARGFQPQHF
TRBJ2-7 - TRBD2 TRBV18 TGTGCCAGCTCACCAAGTGGTAGCGGGGGGGCCTACGAGCAGTACTTC CASSPSGSGGAYEQYF
TRBJ2-3 - TRBD1 TRBV7-9 TGTGCCAGCATAGGGACAGACTCTCATTGGGGTACGCAGTATTTT CASIGTDSHWGTQYF
TRBJ2-2 - - TRBV15 TGTGCCACCAGCAGATTTACACAGGGGGGGACCGGGGAGCTGTTTTTT CATSRFTQGGTGELFF
TRBJ1-2 - - TRBV21-1 TGTGCCAGCAGGGGACAGGGGGCAGTCTATGGCTACACCTTC CASRGQGAVYGYTF
TRBJ2-5 - - TRBV29-1 TGCAGCGGAGGATGGACAGAGGAAGAGACCCAGTACTTC CSGGWTEEETQYF
TRBJ1-1 - - TRBV16 TGTGCCAGCAGCCCCATGGGCGCCATGACTGAAGCTTTCTTT CASSPMGAMTEAFF